The present T cell receptor beta chain was sequenced within a study of T cell responses to AZD1222 COVID-19 vaccine. Overall study findings and caveats: Unmutated regions of variants are reportedly targeted by nearly half of spike-specific TCRs. Spike-wide coverage was observed for vaccine-associated CD4 TCRs, with dominant responses at 160-218 and 743-854. A rise in Spike-specific TCR breadth and depth followed two AZD1222 doses.

The CDR3 is 12 amino acids. V lost 1 base, J lost 8 bases, and 5 bases lay in between. A word on this clone: Its antigen is undetermined. Other nucleotide sequences from this sample produce the same CDR3.

Only in-frame clones appear in the TCRdb table, and some are missing; sequencing was by immunoSEQ multiplex PCR. Here the sample spans around 120,000 clones, 70% to 90% being singletons. The chain links TRBV12-3 or TRBV12-4 to TRBJ2-2; D ambiguous. The sample consisted of peripheral blood, taken on day 0 of AZD1222 vaccination. The receptor was derived from an adult in good health. The CDR3 protein is CASSLGVGELFF. The CDR3 DNA is TGTGCCAGCAGTTTAGGAGTAGGGGAGCTGTTTTTT.